These T cell receptor beta chains were read from a single sample in a study of PD-L1 blockade in urothelial cancer. The assay was immunoSEQ multiplex PCR, and TCRdb's table has in-frame clones only and misses some. Of around 82,000 clones in the sample, less than 90% were seen once. The sample in question was PBMCs, obtained around atezolizumab (anti-PD-L1) treatment. Source of these receptors: a man between 60 and 75 years old with urothelial cancer. The CDR3 runs from the conserved cysteine through the conserved F or W. Each record gives: CDR3 length, D gene, J gene, clone size, V gene, CDR3 protein, CDR3 DNA. D genes are given only for firm matches. Size values are once, few and many counts, or a class for expanded clones, and some rows have none.

len: 15; d_gene: TRBD1; j_gene: TRBJ1-4; abundance: .; v_gene: TRBV30; CDR3aa: CAWSGQAATNEKLFF; CDR3nt: TGTGCCTGGAGCGGACAGGCGGCAACTAATGAAAAACTGTTTTTT
len: 19; d_gene: TRBD1; j_gene: TRBJ2-3; abundance: .; v_gene: TRBV2; CDR3aa: CASSERTGGGLVSTDTQYF; CDR3nt: TGTGCCAGCAGTGAGCGGACAGGGGGCGGGTTAGTTAGCACAGATACGCAGTATTTT
len: 16; d_gene: .; j_gene: TRBJ1-3; abundance: .; v_gene: TRBV7-2; CDR3aa: CASISGTHYSGNTIYF; CDR3nt: TGTGCCAGCATCTCCGGGACACATTACTCTGGAAACACCATATATTTT
len: 12; d_gene: .; j_gene: TRBJ1-1; abundance: few; v_gene: TRBV27; CDR3aa: CASSLTGAEAFF; CDR3nt: TGTGCCAGCAGTTTAACGGGGGCTGAAGCTTTCTTT
len: 11; d_gene: .; j_gene: TRBJ1-2; abundance: .; v_gene: TRBV6-5; CDR3aa: CASRGGYGYTF; CDR3nt: TGTGCCAGCAGGGGGGGTTATGGCTACACCTTC
len: 15; d_gene: TRBD2; j_gene: TRBJ2-1; abundance: .; v_gene: TRBV19; CDR3aa: CASSKASGTYNEQFF; CDR3nt: TGTGCCAGTAGTAAGGCTAGCGGTACCTACAATGAGCAGTTCTTC
len: 14; d_gene: .; j_gene: TRBJ2-7; abundance: once; v_gene: TRBV7-6; CDR3aa: CASSLNDSPYEQYF; CDR3nt: TGTGCCAGCAGCTTAAATGACAGTCCCTACGAGCAGTACTTC
len: 15; d_gene: .; j_gene: TRBJ1-4; abundance: .; v_gene: TRBV19; CDR3aa: CASTPGVVANEKLFF; CDR3nt: TGTGCCAGTACCCCGGGTGTAGTGGCTAATGAAAAACTGTTTTTT
len: 13; d_gene: .; j_gene: TRBJ1-1; abundance: .; v_gene: TRBV19; CDR3aa: CASGGTLNTEAFF; CDR3nt: TGTGCCAGCGGCGGGACTTTGAACACTGAAGCTTTCTTT
len: 15; d_gene: TRBD2; j_gene: TRBJ2-3; abundance: once; v_gene: TRBV9; CDR3aa: CASSVTSGSTDTQYF; CDR3nt: TGTGCCAGCAGCGTAACTAGCGGGAGCACAGATACGCAGTATTTT
len: 16; d_gene: .; j_gene: TRBJ1-1; abundance: .; v_gene: TRBV27; CDR3aa: CASSLFPRRVNTEAFF; CDR3nt: TGTGCCAGCAGTCTCTTCCCCCGGCGGGTGAACACTGAAGCTTTCTTT
len: 15; d_gene: .; j_gene: TRBJ2-2; abundance: .; v_gene: TRBV7-6; CDR3aa: CASSESGRNTGELFF; CDR3nt: TGTGCCAGCAGCGAAAGCGGGCGGAACACCGGGGAGCTGTTTTTT
len: 13; d_gene: TRBD2; j_gene: TRBJ2-1; abundance: .; v_gene: TRBV7-2; CDR3aa: CASSIAGADEQFF; CDR3nt: TGTGCCAGCAGTATAGCGGGGGCAGATGAGCAGTTCTTC
len: 16; d_gene: TRBD1; j_gene: TRBJ2-5; abundance: .; v_gene: TRBV4-1; CDR3aa: CASSPLGQGATSAQYF; CDR3nt: TGCGCCAGCAGCCCCCTGGGACAGGGGGCCACAAGTGCCCAGTACTTC
len: 15; d_gene: .; j_gene: TRBJ2-7; abundance: .; v_gene: TRBV7-2; CDR3aa: CASSFRIGRTYEQYF; CDR3nt: TGTGCCAGCAGCTTTAGAATAGGCAGGACCTACGAGCAGTACTTC
len: 17; d_gene: TRBD1; j_gene: TRBJ2-7; abundance: .; v_gene: TRBV6-1; CDR3aa: CASSEAPGTGTTYEQYF; CDR3nt: TGTGCCAGCAGTGAAGCGCCCGGGACAGGGACTACCTACGAGCAGTACTTC
len: 13; d_gene: TRBD1; j_gene: TRBJ1-2; abundance: few; v_gene: TRBV2; CDR3aa: CASSAGQVRGYTF; CDR3nt: TGTGCCAGCAGTGCGGGACAGGTTCGGGGCTACACCTTC
len: 14; d_gene: .; j_gene: TRBJ1-5; abundance: .; v_gene: TRBV27; CDR3aa: CASSLREGNQPQHF; CDR3nt: TGTGCCAGCAGTTTGAGGGAAGGAAATCAGCCCCAGCATTTT
len: 12; d_gene: .; j_gene: TRBJ2-3; abundance: .; v_gene: TRBV25-1; CDR3aa: CASTSDTDTQYF; CDR3nt: TGTGCCAGCACTAGCGACACAGATACGCAGTATTTT
len: 14; d_gene: .; j_gene: TRBJ1-1; abundance: .; v_gene: TRBV2; CDR3aa: CASSEGGPGTEAFF; CDR3nt: TGTGCCAGCAGTGAAGGGGGGCCGGGCACTGAAGCTTTCTTT
len: 13; d_gene: TRBD1; j_gene: TRBJ1-5; abundance: .; v_gene: TRBV6-6; CDR3aa: CASSPNRGQPQHF; CDR3nt: TGTGCCAGCAGTCCCAACAGGGGTCAGCCCCAGCATTTT
len: 15; d_gene: .; j_gene: TRBJ2-7; abundance: few; v_gene: TRBV12-5; CDR3aa: CASGLGRGPLYEQYF; CDR3nt: TGTGCTAGTGGTTTGGGGAGGGGCCCTCTCTACGAGCAGTACTTC
len: 15; d_gene: .; j_gene: TRBJ1-1; abundance: once; v_gene: TRBV9; CDR3aa: CASSADPGARNEAFF; CDR3nt: TGTGCCAGCAGCGCCGACCCAGGGGCGAGAAATGAAGCTTTCTTT
len: 16; d_gene: .; j_gene: TRBJ2-7; abundance: .; v_gene: TRBV9; CDR3aa: CASSPPLAQSSYEQYF; CDR3nt: TGTGCCAGCAGCCCCCCCCTAGCGCAAAGCTCCTACGAGCAGTACTTC
len: 16; d_gene: .; j_gene: TRBJ2-1; abundance: .; v_gene: TRBV11-2; CDR3aa: CASSSPARGSYNEQFF; CDR3nt: TGTGCCAGCAGCTCCCCAGCGCGGGGATCCTACAATGAGCAGTTCTTC
len: 18; d_gene: .; j_gene: TRBJ1-5; abundance: .; v_gene: TRBV30; CDR3aa: CAWSVQAGFYEGNQPQHF; CDR3nt: TGTGCCTGGAGTGTACAAGCTGGGTTTTACGAGGGCAATCAGCCCCAGCATTTT
len: 15; d_gene: TRBD1; j_gene: TRBJ1-1; abundance: .; v_gene: TRBV10-3; CDR3aa: CAISPGQVVNTEAFF; CDR3nt: TGTGCCATCAGTCCGGGACAGGTGGTGAACACTGAAGCTTTCTTT
len: 15; d_gene: TRBD1; j_gene: TRBJ2-7; abundance: .; v_gene: TRBV5-1; CDR3aa: CASSQWTGETYEQYF; CDR3nt: TGCGCCAGCAGCCAATGGACAGGGGAGACCTACGAGCAGTACTTC
len: 16; d_gene: .; j_gene: TRBJ2-6; abundance: .; v_gene: TRBV19; CDR3aa: CASSGSTVISANVLTF; CDR3nt: TGTGCCAGTAGTGGATCGACAGTTATTTCGGCCAACGTCCTGACTTTC
len: 17; d_gene: .; j_gene: TRBJ1-4; abundance: .; v_gene: TRBV4-1; CDR3aa: CASSQDDVGGGNEKLFF; CDR3nt: TGCGCCAGCAGCCAAGATGATGTCGGGGGGGGAAATGAAAAACTGTTTTTT
len: 15; d_gene: .; j_gene: TRBJ1-4; abundance: .; v_gene: TRBV2; CDR3aa: CASKRQHATNEKLFF; CDR3nt: TGTGCCAGCAAAAGACAGCACGCAACTAATGAAAAACTGTTTTTT
len: 17; d_gene: TRBD2; j_gene: TRBJ2-3; abundance: .; v_gene: TRBV4-3; CDR3aa: CASSTVMGGRSADTQYF; CDR3nt: TGCGCCAGCAGCACCGTTATGGGCGGGAGGTCGGCAGATACGCAGTATTTT
len: 13; d_gene: .; j_gene: TRBJ2-5; abundance: .; v_gene: TRBV7-8; CDR3aa: CASSADGGETQYF; CDR3nt: TGTGCCAGCAGCGCCGACGGAGGAGAGACCCAGTACTTC
len: 15; d_gene: TRBD2; j_gene: TRBJ2-5; abundance: .; v_gene: TRBV7-9; CDR3aa: CASSLSLAGQETQYF; CDR3nt: TGTGCCAGCAGCTTAAGCCTAGCGGGGCAAGAGACCCAGTACTTC
len: 15; d_gene: TRBD2; j_gene: TRBJ2-5; abundance: once; v_gene: TRBV7-2; CDR3aa: CASSGLLATQETQYF; CDR3nt: TGTGCCAGCAGCGGACTACTAGCGACCCAAGAGACCCAGTACTTC
len: 14; d_gene: .; j_gene: TRBJ1-1; abundance: once; v_gene: TRBV30; CDR3aa: CAWNREGGGSQAFF; CDR3nt: TGTGCCTGGAACAGAGAAGGGGGAGGGAGTCAGGCTTTCTTT
len: 16; d_gene: TRBD2; j_gene: TRBJ2-3; abundance: once; v_gene: TRBV5-1; CDR3aa: CASSRPGTSGKDTQYF; CDR3nt: TGCGCCAGCAGCAGGCCCGGGACTAGCGGGAAAGATACGCAGTATTTT
len: 16; d_gene: TRBD2; j_gene: TRBJ2-7; abundance: .; v_gene: TRBV11-1; CDR3aa: CASSLAEREGNYEQYF; CDR3nt: TGTGCCAGCAGCTTAGCTGAGCGGGAGGGAAACTACGAGCAGTACTTC
len: 16; d_gene: .; j_gene: TRBJ1-4; abundance: .; v_gene: TRBV15; CDR3aa: CATSRALRSTNEKLFF; CDR3nt: TGTGCCACCAGCAGAGCACTAAGGTCCACTAATGAAAAACTGTTTTTT
len: 16; d_gene: TRBD2; j_gene: TRBJ2-1; abundance: .; v_gene: TRBV28; CDR3aa: CASSLWSSGGYNEQFF; CDR3nt: TGTGCCAGCAGTTTATGGTCTAGCGGAGGCTACAATGAGCAGTTCTTC
len: 15; d_gene: TRBD2; j_gene: TRBJ2-7; abundance: .; v_gene: TRBV9; CDR3aa: CASSVDSLAGDEQYF; CDR3nt: TGTGCCAGCAGCGTAGACTCGCTAGCGGGAGACGAGCAGTACTTC
len: 15; d_gene: .; j_gene: TRBJ2-1; abundance: .; v_gene: TRBV6-1; CDR3aa: CASSEGRFSVDEQFF; CDR3nt: TGTGCCAGCAGTGAAGGCCGGTTTTCTGTGGATGAGCAGTTCTTC
len: 15; d_gene: TRBD2; j_gene: TRBJ2-1; abundance: .; v_gene: TRBV9; CDR3aa: CASSVGLAGGNEQFF; CDR3nt: TGTGCCAGCAGCGTAGGACTAGCGGGAGGGAATGAGCAGTTCTTC
len: 13; d_gene: TRBD1; j_gene: TRBJ2-1; abundance: .; v_gene: TRBV29-1; CDR3aa: CSVEGQGYNEQFF; CDR3nt: TGCAGCGTTGAGGGACAGGGTTACAATGAGCAGTTCTTC